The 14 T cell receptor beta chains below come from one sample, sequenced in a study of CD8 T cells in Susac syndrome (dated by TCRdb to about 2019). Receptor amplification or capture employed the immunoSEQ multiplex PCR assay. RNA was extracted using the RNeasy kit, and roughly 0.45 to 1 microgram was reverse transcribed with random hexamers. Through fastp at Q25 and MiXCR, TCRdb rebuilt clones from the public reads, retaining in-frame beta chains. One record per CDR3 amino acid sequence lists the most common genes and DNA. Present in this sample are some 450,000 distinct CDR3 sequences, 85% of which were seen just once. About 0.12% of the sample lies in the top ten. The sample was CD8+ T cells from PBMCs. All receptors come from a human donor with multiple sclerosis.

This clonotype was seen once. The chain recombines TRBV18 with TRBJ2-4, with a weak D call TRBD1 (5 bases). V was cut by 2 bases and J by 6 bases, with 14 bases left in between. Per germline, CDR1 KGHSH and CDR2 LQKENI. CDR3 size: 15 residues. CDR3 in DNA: TGTGCCAGCTCACCAGGACACAGCTTCAGAAACATTCAGTACTTC. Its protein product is CASSPGHSFRNIQYF.

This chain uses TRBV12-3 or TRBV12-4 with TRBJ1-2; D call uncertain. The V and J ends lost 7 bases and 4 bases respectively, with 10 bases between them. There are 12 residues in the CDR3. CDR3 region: CASTDGGYGYTF. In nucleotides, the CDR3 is TGTGCCAGCACCGACGGAGGCTATGGCTACACCTTC.

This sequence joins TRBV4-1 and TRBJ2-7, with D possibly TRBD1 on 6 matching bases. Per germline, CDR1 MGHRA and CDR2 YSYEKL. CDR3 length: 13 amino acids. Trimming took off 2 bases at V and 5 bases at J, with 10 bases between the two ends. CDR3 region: CASSQPGQNEQYF. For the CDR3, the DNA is TGCGCCAGCAGCCAACCTGGACAGAACGAGCAGTACTTC.

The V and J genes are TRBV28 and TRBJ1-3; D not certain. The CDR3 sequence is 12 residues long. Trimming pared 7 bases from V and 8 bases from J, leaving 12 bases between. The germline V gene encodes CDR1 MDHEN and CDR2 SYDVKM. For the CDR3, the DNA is TGTGCCAGCATGGATTTTCCAGACACCATATATTTT. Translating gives CASMDFPDTIYF.

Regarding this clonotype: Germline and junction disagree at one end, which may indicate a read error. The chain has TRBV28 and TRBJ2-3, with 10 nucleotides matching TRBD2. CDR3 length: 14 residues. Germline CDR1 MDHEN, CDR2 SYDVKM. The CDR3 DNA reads TGTGTCAGCAAGCCAGCGGGAGGGTCAGATACGCAGTATTTT. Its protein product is CVSKPAGGSDTQYF. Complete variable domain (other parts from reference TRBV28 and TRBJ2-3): DVKVTQSSRYLVKRTGEKVFLECVQDMDHENMFWYRQDPGLGLRLIYFSYDVKMKEKGDIPEGYSVSREKKERFSLILESASTNQTSMYLCVSKPAGGSDTQYFGPGTRLTVL.

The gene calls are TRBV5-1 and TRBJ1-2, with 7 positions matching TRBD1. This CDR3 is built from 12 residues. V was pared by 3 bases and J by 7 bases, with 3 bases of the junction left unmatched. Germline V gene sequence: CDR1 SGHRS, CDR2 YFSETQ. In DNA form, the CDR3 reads TGCGCCAGCAGCTGGGACAGCGGTGGCTACACCTTC. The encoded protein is CASSWDSGGYTF.

The CDR3 spells CASSEDGGGPGELFF. The CDR3 bases are TGTGCCAGCAGTGAAGACGGGGGAGGGCCCGGGGAGCTGTTTTTT. This chain connects TRBV6-1 to TRBJ2-2, with 7 positions matching TRBD2. Germline lookup yields CDR1 MNHNS and CDR2 SASEGT. V lost 1 base to trimming and J lost 6 bases; unmatched junction nucleotides: 5. The CDR3 consists of 15 residues.

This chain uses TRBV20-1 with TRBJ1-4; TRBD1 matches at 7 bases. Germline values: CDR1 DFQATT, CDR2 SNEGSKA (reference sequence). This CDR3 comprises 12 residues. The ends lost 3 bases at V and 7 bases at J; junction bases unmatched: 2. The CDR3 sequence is CSARDRPEKLFF. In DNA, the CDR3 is TGCAGTGCTAGGGACAGGCCTGAAAAACTGTTTTTT.

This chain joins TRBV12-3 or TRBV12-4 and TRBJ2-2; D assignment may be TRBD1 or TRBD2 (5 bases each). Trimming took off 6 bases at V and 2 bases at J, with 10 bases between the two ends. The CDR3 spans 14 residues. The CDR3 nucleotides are TGTGCCAGCAGCTGGGACGTAAACACCGGGGAGCTGTTTTTT. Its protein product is CASSWDVNTGELFF.

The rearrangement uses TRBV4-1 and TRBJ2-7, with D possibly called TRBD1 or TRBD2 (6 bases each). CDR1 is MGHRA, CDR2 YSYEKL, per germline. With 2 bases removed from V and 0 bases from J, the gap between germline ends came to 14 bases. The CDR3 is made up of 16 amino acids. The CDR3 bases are TGCGCCAGCAGCCAAACGCGGGACACCTTCTCCTACGAGCAGTACTTC. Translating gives CASSQTRDTFSYEQYF.

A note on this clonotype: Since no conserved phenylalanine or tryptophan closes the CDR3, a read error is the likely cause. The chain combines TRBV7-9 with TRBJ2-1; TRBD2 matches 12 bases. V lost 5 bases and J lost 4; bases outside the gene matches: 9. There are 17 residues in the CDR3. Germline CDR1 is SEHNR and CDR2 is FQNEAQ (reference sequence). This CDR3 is CASSPKATSGSYNEQFL. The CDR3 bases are TGTGCCAGCAGCCCGAAGGCGACTAGCGGGAGTTACAATGAGCAGTTCCTC.

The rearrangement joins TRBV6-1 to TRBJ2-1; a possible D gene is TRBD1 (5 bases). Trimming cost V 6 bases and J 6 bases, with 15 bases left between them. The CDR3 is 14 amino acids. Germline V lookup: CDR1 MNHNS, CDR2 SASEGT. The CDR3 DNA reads TGTGCCAGCAGCCTTCCGGACATCTCCAATGAGCAGTTCTTC. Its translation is CASSLPDISNEQFF.

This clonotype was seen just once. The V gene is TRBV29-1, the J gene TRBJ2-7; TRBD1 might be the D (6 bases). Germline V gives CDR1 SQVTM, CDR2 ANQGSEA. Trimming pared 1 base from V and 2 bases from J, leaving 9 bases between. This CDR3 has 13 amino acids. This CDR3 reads CSVEGTDTYEQYF. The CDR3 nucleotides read TGCAGCGTTGAAGGGACAGACACCTACGAGCAGTACTTC.

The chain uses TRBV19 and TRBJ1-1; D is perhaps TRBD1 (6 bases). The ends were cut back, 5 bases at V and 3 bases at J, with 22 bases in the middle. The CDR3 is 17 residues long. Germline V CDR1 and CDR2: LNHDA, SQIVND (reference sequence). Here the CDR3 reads CASSGRSRGRGDTEAFF. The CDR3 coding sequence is TGTGCCAGTAGTGGCCGTTCTCGTGGCAGGGGAGACACTGAAGCTTTCTTT.